This T cell receptor beta chain stems from a study of blood T cells in healthy people across ages. It was with a sample-barcoded 5' primer and a J-beta primer mix that a second PCR of roughly 6 to 12 cycles was run. TCRdb redid the calling of the 5' RACE reads with MiXCR, one entry per CDR3 protein. Among over a million distinct CDR3 sequences listed, under 45% were seen once. Study-wide results and caveats: It was not known whether donors were CMV positive (a possible confounder of expanded clonotype changes). Long-lived donors exceeded aged donors in naive CD4+ cells and diversity. Researchers report that TCR beta diversity correlated strongly with naive T cell percentage.

This clonotype was recorded a few times. Its cognate antigen is unknown. Trimming took 0 bases from V and 1 from J, leaving 16 bases between them. The CDR3 consists of 16 residues. Germline V lookup: CDR1 DFQATT, CDR2 SNEGSKA (reference sequence). The sequencing sample was made of blood. The chain couples TRBV20-1 to TRBJ2-7; D unclear. The sequence was collected from a woman aged 60 to 75 in good health. DNA of the CDR3: TGCAGTGCTAGAGATCTTATGAGGACGGAATCCTACGAGCAGTACTTC. Translating it yields CSARDLMRTESYEQYF.